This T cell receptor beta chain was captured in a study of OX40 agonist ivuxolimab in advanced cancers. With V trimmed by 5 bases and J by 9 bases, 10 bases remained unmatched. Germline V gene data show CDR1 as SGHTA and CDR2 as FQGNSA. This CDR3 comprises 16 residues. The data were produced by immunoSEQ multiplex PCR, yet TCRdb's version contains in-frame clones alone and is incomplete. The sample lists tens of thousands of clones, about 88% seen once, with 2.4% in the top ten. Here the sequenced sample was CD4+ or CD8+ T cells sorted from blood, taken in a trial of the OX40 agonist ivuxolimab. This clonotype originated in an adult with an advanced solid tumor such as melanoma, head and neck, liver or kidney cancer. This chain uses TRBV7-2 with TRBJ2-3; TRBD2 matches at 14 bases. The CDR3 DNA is TGTGCCAGCAGCGCAATTGGGACTAGCGGGGGAGGCACGCAGTATTTT. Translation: CASSAIGTSGGGTQYF.